This T cell receptor beta chain is drawn from a study of blood T cells in healthy people across ages. V lost 5 bases, J lost 8 bases, and 21 bases lay in between. The CDR3 covers 15 residues. It was with a sample-barcoded 5' primer and a J-beta primer mix that a second PCR of roughly 7 to 12 cycles was run. Tags on each cDNA molecule came from a template-switch adaptor with 12 random nucleotides. TCRdb recomputed calls from the 5' RACE reads with MiXCR, one row per CDR3 protein. The top ten clones hold about 21% of a sample with fewer than 2,000,000 distinct CDR3 sequences, roughly two fifths of them seen once. This clonotype turned up a few times. No antigen is known for it. Study results and limitations: In older individuals, TCR beta diversity per million T cells was lower, falling roughly linearly with age.

Input material: blood. The genes are TRBV12-3 or TRBV12-4 and TRBJ1-2; a possible D gene is TRBD1 (6 bases). The sequence was obtained from a human donor in good health. CDR3 bases: TGTGCCAGCAGTCCGTCGACAGGATCTTTGGGAGGCTACACCTTC. Its protein is CASSPSTGSLGGYTF.